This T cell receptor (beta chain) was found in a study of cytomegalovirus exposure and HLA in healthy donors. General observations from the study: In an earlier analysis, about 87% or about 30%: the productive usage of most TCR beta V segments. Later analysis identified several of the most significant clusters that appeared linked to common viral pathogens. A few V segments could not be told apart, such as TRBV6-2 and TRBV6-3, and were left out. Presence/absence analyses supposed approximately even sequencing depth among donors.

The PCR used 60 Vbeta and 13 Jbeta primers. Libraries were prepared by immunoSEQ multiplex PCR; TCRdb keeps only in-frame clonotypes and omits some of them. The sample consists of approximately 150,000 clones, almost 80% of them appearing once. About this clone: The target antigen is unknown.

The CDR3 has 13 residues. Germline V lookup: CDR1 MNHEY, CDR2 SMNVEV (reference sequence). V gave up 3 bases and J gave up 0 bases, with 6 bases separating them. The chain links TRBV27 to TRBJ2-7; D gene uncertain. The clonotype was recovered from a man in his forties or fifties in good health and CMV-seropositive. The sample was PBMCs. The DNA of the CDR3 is TGTGCCAGCAGTTTCTCCAGCTCCTACGAGCAGTACTTC. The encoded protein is CASSFSSSYEQYF.